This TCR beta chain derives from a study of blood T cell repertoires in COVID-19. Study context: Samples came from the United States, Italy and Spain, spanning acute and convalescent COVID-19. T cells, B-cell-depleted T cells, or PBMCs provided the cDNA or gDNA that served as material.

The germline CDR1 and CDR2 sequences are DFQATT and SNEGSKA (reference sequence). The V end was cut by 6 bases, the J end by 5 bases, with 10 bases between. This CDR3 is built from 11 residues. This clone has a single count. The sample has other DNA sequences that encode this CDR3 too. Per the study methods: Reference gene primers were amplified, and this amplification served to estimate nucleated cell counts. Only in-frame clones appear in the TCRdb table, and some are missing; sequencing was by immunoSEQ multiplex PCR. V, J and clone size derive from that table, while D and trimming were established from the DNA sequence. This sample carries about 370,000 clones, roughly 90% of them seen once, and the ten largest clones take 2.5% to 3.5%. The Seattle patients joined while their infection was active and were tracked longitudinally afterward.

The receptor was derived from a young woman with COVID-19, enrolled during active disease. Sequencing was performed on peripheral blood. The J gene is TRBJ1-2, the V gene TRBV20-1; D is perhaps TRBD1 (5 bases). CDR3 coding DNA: TGCAGTGCCACGGGGGGGTATGGCTACACCTTC. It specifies CSATGGYGYTF.